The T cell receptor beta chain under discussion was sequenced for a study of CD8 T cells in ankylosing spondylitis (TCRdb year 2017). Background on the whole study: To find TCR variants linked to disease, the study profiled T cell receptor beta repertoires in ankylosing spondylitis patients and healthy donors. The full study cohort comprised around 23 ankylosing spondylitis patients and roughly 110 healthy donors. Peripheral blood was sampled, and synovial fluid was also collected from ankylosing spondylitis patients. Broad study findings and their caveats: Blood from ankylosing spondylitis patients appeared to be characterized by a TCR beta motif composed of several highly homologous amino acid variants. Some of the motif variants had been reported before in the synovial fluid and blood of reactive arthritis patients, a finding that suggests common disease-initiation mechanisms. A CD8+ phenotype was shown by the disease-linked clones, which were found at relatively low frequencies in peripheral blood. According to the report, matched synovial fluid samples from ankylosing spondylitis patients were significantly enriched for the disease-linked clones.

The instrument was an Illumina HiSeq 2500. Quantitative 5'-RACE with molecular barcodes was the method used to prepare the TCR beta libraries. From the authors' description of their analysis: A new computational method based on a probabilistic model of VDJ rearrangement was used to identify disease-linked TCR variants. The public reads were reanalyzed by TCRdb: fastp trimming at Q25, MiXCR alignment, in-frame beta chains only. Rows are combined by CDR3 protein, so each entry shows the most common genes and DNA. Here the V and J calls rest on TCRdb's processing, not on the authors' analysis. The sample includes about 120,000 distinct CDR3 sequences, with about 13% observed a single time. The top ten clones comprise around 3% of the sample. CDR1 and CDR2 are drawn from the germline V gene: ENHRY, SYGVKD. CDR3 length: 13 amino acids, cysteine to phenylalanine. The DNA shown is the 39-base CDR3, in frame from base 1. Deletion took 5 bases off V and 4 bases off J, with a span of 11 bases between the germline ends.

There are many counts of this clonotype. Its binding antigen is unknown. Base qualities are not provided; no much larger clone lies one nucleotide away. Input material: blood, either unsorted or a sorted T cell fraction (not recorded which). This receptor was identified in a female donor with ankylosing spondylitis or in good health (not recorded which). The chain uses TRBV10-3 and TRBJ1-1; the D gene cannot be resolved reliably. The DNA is TGTGCCATCAGTATAGGCGATACCACTGAAGCTTTCTTT. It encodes CAISIGDTTEAFF.